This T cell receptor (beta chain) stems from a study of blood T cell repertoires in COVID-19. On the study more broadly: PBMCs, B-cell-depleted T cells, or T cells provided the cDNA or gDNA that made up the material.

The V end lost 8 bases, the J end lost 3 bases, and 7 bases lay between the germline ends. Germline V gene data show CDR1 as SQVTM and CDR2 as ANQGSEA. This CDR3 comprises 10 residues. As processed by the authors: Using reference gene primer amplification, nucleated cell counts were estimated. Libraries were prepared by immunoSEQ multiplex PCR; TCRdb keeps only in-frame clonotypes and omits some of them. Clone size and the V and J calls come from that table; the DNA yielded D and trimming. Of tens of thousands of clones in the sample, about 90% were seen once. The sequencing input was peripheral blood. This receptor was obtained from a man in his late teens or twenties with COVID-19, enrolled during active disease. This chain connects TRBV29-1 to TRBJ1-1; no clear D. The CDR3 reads CSSRDTEAFF. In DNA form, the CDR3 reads TGCAGCAGCCGGGACACTGAAGCTTTCTTT.